Following are 23 T cell receptor beta chains from one sample sequenced in a study of blood T cells in healthy people across ages. Combining a sample-barcoded 5' primer with a J-beta primer mix, a second PCR ran for roughly 7 to 11 cycles. In TCRdb, the 5' RACE reads were re-called with MiXCR into one record per CDR3 protein. The table records 600,000 to 1,000,000 distinct CDR3 sequences, 58% of them present only once. Input material: blood. These TCRs come from a man aged 25-45 years in good health.

The CDR3 sequence is CASSPGGLGANVLTF. The CDR3 DNA reads TGTGCCAGCAGCCCCGGGGGTCTAGGAGCCAACGTCCTGACTTTC. This chain connects TRBV7-3 to TRBJ2-6; D possibly corresponds to TRBD2 (6 bases). The length of the CDR3 is 15 residues. Trimming shortened V by 5 bases and J by 7 bases, and 15 bases separated the two germline ends. Looked up from germline, CDR1 is SGHTA and CDR2 is FQGTGA.

As regards this clonotype: One end of the junction varies from germline; a read error may be responsible. The chain is built from TRBV7-9 and TRBJ2-1, with D unclear. The CDR3 is 12 residues long. Germline loops: CDR1 SEHNR, CDR2 FQNEAQ (reference sequence). The CDR3 sequence is CASSFGYNERFF. Written as DNA, the CDR3 is TGTGCCAGCAGCTTTGGTTACAATGAGCGGTTCTTC.

The chain combines TRBV7-2 with TRBJ1-2, with 7 positions matching TRBD1. The V gene end was trimmed by 5 bases and the J gene end by 8 bases; junction bases not matched to a gene: 14. CDR3 length: 15 amino acids. The germline gives CDR1 SGHTA, CDR2 FQGNSA. The CDR3 region is CASSPGGRTQEGYTF. CDR3 bases: TGTGCCAGCAGCCCAGGGGGGAGGACTCAGGAAGGCTACACCTTC.

The sample holds a few counts of this clonotype. The V call is TRBV29-1, the J call TRBJ2-5; 9 bases align to TRBD2. With V trimmed by 3 bases and J by 5 bases, 10 bases remained unmatched. Germline values: CDR1 SQVTM, CDR2 ANQGSEA. This CDR3 spans 15 amino acids. The CDR3 region has the DNA TGCAGCGTTGATGGTGCGGGGGGGCCGGAGGAGACCCAGTACTTC. Translation: CSVDGAGGPEETQYF.

The chain links TRBV20-1 to TRBJ2-3; D is possibly TRBD2 (7 bases). V gave up 0 bases and J gave up 2 bases, with 12 bases separating them. The CDR3 runs 15 residues. Germline values: CDR1 DFQATT, CDR2 SNEGSKA (reference sequence). The CDR3 here is CSARDRAGATDTQYF. The CDR3 DNA reads TGCAGTGCTAGAGATCGGGCGGGGGCCACAGATACGCAGTATTTT.

The CDR3 is CAISVTGTGGNSPLHF. CDR3 nucleotides: TGTGCCATCAGCGTAACCGGGACAGGGGGTAATTCACCCCTCCACTTT. The chain links TRBV10-3 to TRBJ1-6, with 11 bases matching TRBD1. This CDR3 has 16 amino acids. Germline values: CDR1 ENHRY, CDR2 SYGVKD. J was trimmed by 6 bases and V by 6 bases; bases with no gene match: 7.

The rearrangement links TRBV6-2 or TRBV6-3 to TRBJ2-1; D is unresolved. The germline gives CDR1 MNHEY, CDR2 SVGEGT. The CDR3 is 12 amino acids. V lost 0 bases and J lost 8, with 5 bases in between. The CDR3 DNA reads TGTGCCAGCAGTTACTCTGAATATGAGCAGTTCTTC. This translates into CASSYSEYEQFF.

This clonotype has a handful of counts. The CDR3: CASSNRDRAYNEQFF. CDR3 bases: TGTGCCAGCAGCAACCGGGACAGGGCCTACAATGAGCAGTTCTTC. The chain joins TRBV7-9 to TRBJ2-1; 9 nucleotides line up with TRBD1. V gave up 5 bases and J gave up 2 bases; unmatched junction bases: 4. The CDR3 runs 15 residues. Per the germline V gene, CDR1 is SEHNR and CDR2 is FQNEAQ (reference sequence).

There are a few counts of this clonotype. The chain links TRBV7-9 to TRBJ1-2; D is unclear. CDR1 is SEHNR and CDR2 is FQNEAQ in the germline V gene (reference sequence). This CDR3 region has 11 residues. Trimming removed 6 bases from V and 7 bases from J, with 9 bases in between. The CDR3 region is CASSTYGGYTF. Here the CDR3 DNA reads TGTGCCAGCAGTACTTACGGTGGCTACACCTTC.

This chain connects TRBV10-3 to TRBJ2-1, with D unresolved. CDR1 and CDR2 (germline): ENHRY, SYGVKD. The CDR3 is made up of 13 amino acids. Trimming removed 3 bases from V and 8 bases from J, with 11 bases in between. This CDR3 is CAISDGPTDEQFF. Written as DNA, the CDR3 is TGTGCCATCAGTGATGGCCCGACGGATGAGCAGTTCTTC.

The chain combines TRBV5-1 with TRBJ2-5; D is possibly TRBD1 or TRBD2 (5 bases each). The germline gives CDR1 SGHRS, CDR2 YFSETQ. V was pared by 4 bases and J by 2 bases, with 18 bases between. CDR3 length: 16 amino acids. The CDR3 region is CASSATWDARQETQYF. As DNA, the CDR3 is TGCGCCAGCAGCGCAACCTGGGACGCGAGACAAGAGACCCAGTACTTC.

This chain links TRBV20-1 with TRBJ2-5; no clear D. The germline V and J ends were trimmed by 6 bases and 0 bases, with 5 bases remaining between them. Germline V gene sequence: CDR1 DFQATT, CDR2 SNEGSKA (reference sequence). CDR3 size: 11 residues. CDR3 in amino acids: CSALYQETQYF. CDR3 nucleotides: TGCAGTGCCCTGTACCAAGAGACCCAGTACTTC.

V is TRBV20-1 and J is TRBJ2-5, with D maybe TRBD1 (6 bases). Germline V CDR1 and CDR2: DFQATT, SNEGSKA (reference sequence). The V and J ends lost 1 base and 2 bases respectively, with 17 bases between them. This CDR3 comprises 16 residues. CDR3 sequence (DNA): TGCAGTGCTAGAGGTTTCGGTACAGGGCGGCAAGAGACCCAGTACTTC. The encoded protein is CSARGFGTGRQETQYF.

The CDR3 sequence: CASSFGVGQINDGYTF. The DNA for the CDR3 is TGTGCCAGCAGCTTCGGGGTGGGACAGATAAACGATGGCTACACCTTC. This chain connects TRBV11-2 to TRBJ1-2; 7 nucleotides agree with TRBD1. This CDR3 has 16 residues. Germline V CDR1 and CDR2: SGHAT, FQNNGV. The V segment lost 3 bases and the J segment 6 bases; nucleotides outside the gene matches: 13.

This clonotype was picked up a small number of times. The chain links TRBV29-1 to TRBJ2-7, with 9 nucleotides matching TRBD1. This CDR3 is built from 12 residues. CDR1 is SQVTM, CDR2 ANQGSEA, per germline. The trim removed 6 bases at V and 6 bases at J, leaving 6 bases unmatched. The CDR3 DNA reads TGCAGCGTGGGACAGGGTTTGCGCGAGCAGTACTTC. Residues: CSVGQGLREQYF.

The chain is built from TRBV7-2 and TRBJ2-7, with a possible D match to TRBD2 (6 bases). Trimming took off 3 bases at V and 3 bases at J, with 15 bases between the two ends. CDR3 length: 15 amino acids. CDR1 SGHTA and CDR2 FQGNSA come from the germline V gene. The CDR3 loop reads CASSFGGTVVYEQYF. The CDR3 DNA reads as TGTGCCAGCAGCTTCGGCGGGACCGTCGTCTACGAGCAGTACTTC. Filled out from reference TRBV7-2 and TRBJ2-7, the complete variable domain reads GAGVSQSPSNKVTEKGKDVELRCDPISGHTALYWYRQSLGQGLEFLIYFQGNSAPDKSGLPSDRFSAERTGGSVSTLTIQRTQQEDSAVYLCASSFGGTVVYEQYFGPGTRLTVT.

This clonotype was seen only a few times. This chain joins TRBV13 and TRBJ2-4, with unresolved D. CDR1 and CDR2 from the germline V gene are PRHDT and FYEKMQ (reference sequence). The CDR3 is made up of 13 amino acids. The V end was cut by 3 bases, the J end by 8 bases, with 11 bases between. The CDR3 DNA sequence: TGTGCCAGCAGCTTCGAGCGAGGCGACATTCAGTACTTC. Its translation: CASSFERGDIQYF.

The chain uses TRBV2 and TRBJ2-1, with D maybe TRBD2 (5 bases). Trimming took 8 bases from V and 4 from J, leaving 9 bases between them. The CDR3 contains 12 residues. Germline CDR1 and CDR2: SNHLY and FYNNEI. CDR3 coding DNA: TGTGCCAGCGGCTGGGAGTACAATGAGCAGTTCTTC. This sequence encodes CASGWEYNEQFF.

This clonotype was counted at least ten times. The chain combines TRBV28 with TRBJ2-6; the D gene is possibly TRBD2 (5 bases). The CDR3 contains 14 residues. Germline V CDR1 and CDR2: MDHEN, SYDVKM. V gave up 8 bases and J gave up 3 bases, with 11 bases separating them. For the CDR3, the DNA is TGTGCCAGCGGGAGAGTCTATGGGGCCAACGTCCTGACTTTC. Translated, it gives CASGRVYGANVLTF.

This clonotype showed up just a few times. This may be a read error: a much more frequent sequence differs by one nucleotide. The chain is built from TRBV24-1 and TRBJ2-5; no reliable D call. Germline CDR1 is KGHDR and CDR2 is SFDVKD. The V gene lost 5 bases and the J gene lost 11 bases, with 14 bases spanning the gap. The length of the CDR3 is 12 residues. CDR3 protein: CATSVWNEEQYF. CDR3 sequence (DNA): TGTGCCACCAGTGTGTGGAACGAAGAGCAGTACTTC.

The sample holds one count of this clonotype. The chain is built from TRBV7-2 and TRBJ2-7; D remains ambiguous. Germline CDR1 SGHTA, CDR2 FQGNSA. The V end was cut by 2 bases, the J end by 7 bases, with 12 bases between. This CDR3 comprises 13 residues. This CDR3 is CASSLFAYGEQYF. CDR3 DNA sequence: TGTGCCAGCAGCTTATTTGCTTATGGTGAGCAGTACTTC.

Ten or more counts support this clonotype. The V and J genes are TRBV4-2 and TRBJ2-1; D is unclear. This CDR3 has 11 residues. V lost 7 bases to trimming and J lost 5 bases, with 6 bases between them. Germline V gives CDR1 LGHNA, CDR2 YNFKEQ. The CDR3 sequence: CASKSDNEQFF. CDR3 nucleotide sequence: TGTGCCAGCAAATCAGACAATGAGCAGTTCTTC.

The V and J genes are TRBV20-1 and TRBJ2-3, with 9 bases that match TRBD2. The length of the CDR3 is 15 residues. CDR1 DFQATT and CDR2 SNEGSKA come from the germline V gene (reference sequence). The V gene end was trimmed by 6 bases and the J gene end by 0 bases; junction bases not matched to a gene: 7. The CDR3 nucleotides are TGCAGTGCCAGACCAAGCGGGAGGAGCACAGATACGCAGTATTTT. Amino acid sequence: CSARPSGRSTDTQYF.